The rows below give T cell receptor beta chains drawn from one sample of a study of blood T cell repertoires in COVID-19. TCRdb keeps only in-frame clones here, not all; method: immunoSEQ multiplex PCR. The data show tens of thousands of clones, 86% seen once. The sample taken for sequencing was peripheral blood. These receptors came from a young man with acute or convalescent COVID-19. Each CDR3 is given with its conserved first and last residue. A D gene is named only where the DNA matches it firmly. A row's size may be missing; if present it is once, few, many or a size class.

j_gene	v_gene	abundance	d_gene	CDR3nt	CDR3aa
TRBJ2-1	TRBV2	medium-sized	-	TGTGCCAGCAGGTCACGCGAGTACAATGAGCAGTTCTTC	CASRSREYNEQFF
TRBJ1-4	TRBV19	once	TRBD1	TGTGCCAGTAGTACGGGACAGGTGAATGAAAAACTGTTTTTT	CASSTGQVNEKLFF
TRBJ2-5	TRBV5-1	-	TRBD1	TGCGCCAGCAGCTCGACAGGGGCGGGGGAGACCCAGTACTTC	CASSSTGAGETQYF
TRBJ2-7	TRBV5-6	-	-	TGTGCCAGCAGCTCTTCAAAAGGTTACAGGTTTCTTCTCGAGCAGTACTTC	CASSSSKGYRFLLEQYF
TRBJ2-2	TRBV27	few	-	TGTGCCAGCAAACAGGCGGGGTCGAACACCGGGGAGCTGTTTTTT	CASKQAGSNTGELFF
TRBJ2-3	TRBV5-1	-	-	TGCGCCAGCAGCTTTATCGGGATGACAGATACGCAGTATTTT	CASSFIGMTDTQYF
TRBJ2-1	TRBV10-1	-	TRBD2	TGCGCCAGCAGTGCTACTAGCGGGAGGGACAATGAGCAGTTCTTC	CASSATSGRDNEQFF
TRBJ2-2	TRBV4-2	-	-	TGTGCCAGCAGCCAAGCCGTCGGCACCGGGGAGCTGTTTTTT	CASSQAVGTGELFF
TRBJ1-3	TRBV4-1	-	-	TGCGCCAGCAGCCAAGCGGTACGGGACTCTGGAAACACCATATATTTT	CASSQAVRDSGNTIYF
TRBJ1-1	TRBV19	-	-	TGTGCCAGTAGTATAGGAGGGCAGGGGCCCACTGAAGCTTTCTTT	CASSIGGQGPTEAFF
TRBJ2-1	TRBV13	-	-	TGTGCCAGCAGCTTGGGGGGCAATGAGCAGTTCTTC	CASSLGGNEQFF
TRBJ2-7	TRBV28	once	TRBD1	TGTGCCAGCAGTTTGAGAGGGACAGGGGGCGAGCAGTACTTC	CASSLRGTGGEQYF
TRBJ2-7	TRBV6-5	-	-	TGTGCCAGCAGTTACCTATCGGGGAGCTCCTACGAGCAGTACTTC	CASSYLSGSSYEQYF
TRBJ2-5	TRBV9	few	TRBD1	TGTGCCAGCAGCACCTCTACCGGGACAGGGTACCAAGAGACCCAGTACTTC	CASSTSTGTGYQETQYF
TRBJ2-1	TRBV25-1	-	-	TGTGCCAGCAGTCCTGGGAGAGAGCAGTTCTTC	CASSPGREQFF
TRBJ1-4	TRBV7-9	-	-	TGTGCCAGCAGTCTAAATAATGAAAAACTGTTTTTT	CASSLNNEKLFF
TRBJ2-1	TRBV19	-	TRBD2	TGTGCCAGCTCCCGGACTAGCGGCTTCAATGAGCAGTTCTTC	CASSRTSGFNEQFF
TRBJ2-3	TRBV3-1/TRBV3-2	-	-	TGTGCCAGCAGCCAAGCTCTGGATACGCAGTATTTT	CASSQALDTQYF
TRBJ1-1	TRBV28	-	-	TGTGCCAGCACCCCCGGGAGGCGGGAAGCTTTCTTT	CASTPGRREAFF
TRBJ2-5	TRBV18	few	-	TGTGCCAGCTCACCACGGCAGGAGACCCAGTACTTC	CASSPRQETQYF
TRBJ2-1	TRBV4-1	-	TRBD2	TGCGCCAGCAGCCAAGAACTTGGCGGGAGGGCTTTGGTGAACAATGAGCAGTTCTTC	CASSQELGGRALVNNEQFF
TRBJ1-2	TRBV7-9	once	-	TGTGCCAGCAGCCCCTCTGGGTTGGAGGGACACTATGGCTACACCTTC	CASSPSGLEGHYGYTF
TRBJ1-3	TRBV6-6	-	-	TGTGCCAGCACCGGCAGGATCTCTGGAAACACCATATATTTT	CASTGRISGNTIYF
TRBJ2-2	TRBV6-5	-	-	TGTGCCAGCTCCCTGGCGGGGAGCAACACCGGGGAGCTGTTTTTT	CASSLAGSNTGELFF